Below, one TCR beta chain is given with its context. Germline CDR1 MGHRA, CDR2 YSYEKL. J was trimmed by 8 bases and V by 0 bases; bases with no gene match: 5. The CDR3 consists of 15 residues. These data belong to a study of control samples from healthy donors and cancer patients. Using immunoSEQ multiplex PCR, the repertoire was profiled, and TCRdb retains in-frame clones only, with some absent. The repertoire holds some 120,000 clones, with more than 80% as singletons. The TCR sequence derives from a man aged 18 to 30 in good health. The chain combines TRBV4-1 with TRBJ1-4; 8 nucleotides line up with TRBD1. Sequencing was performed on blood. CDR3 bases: TGCGCCAGCAGCCAAGATCCCGGGACAGGCGAAAAACTGTTTTTT. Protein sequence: CASSQDPGTGEKLFF.